Below, 19 T cell receptor beta chains from the same sample are listed, as sequenced in a study of post-analysis software for immune sequencing data. General study points: Five TRBV segments were more frequent in patients than controls; TRBV5-6, TRBV5-1 and TRBV20-1 belonged to this group.

No antigen has been assigned to these receptors. Researchers reported that TCR beta cDNA libraries carried unique molecular identifiers. MiXCR, applied by TCRdb to the PCR reads, yields one record per CDR3 protein. The data show some 700,000 distinct CDR3 sequences, around 60% seen once. The sequencing input was blood. The origin of the receptors is a girl aged 2 to 9 with multiple sclerosis.

This clonotype was seen only a few times. The genes are TRBV29-1 and TRBJ1-1; D is possibly TRBD1 (5 bases). There are 14 residues in the CDR3. Trimming stripped 5 bases from V and 2 bases from J, with 15 bases between. The germline gives CDR1 SQVTM, CDR2 ANQGSEA. In nucleotides, the CDR3 is TGCAGCGTTTCGGTATTAGGGGTTAACACTGAAGCTTTCTTT. This codes for CSVSVLGVNTEAFF.

This rearrangement joins TRBV25-1 to TRBJ2-5; 7 nucleotides agree with TRBD1. This CDR3 comprises 15 residues. The trim removed 4 bases at V and 0 bases at J, leaving 5 bases unmatched. Germline V gives CDR1 MGHDK, CDR2 SYGVNS. The CDR3, as DNA: TGTGCCAGCAGTGGACCGGGACAGTACCAAGAGACCCAGTACTTC. Translation: CASSGPGQYQETQYF.

The J gene is TRBJ2-2, the V gene TRBV4-3; 7 bases agree with TRBD1. From germline, CDR1 is LGHNA and CDR2 YSLEER. V lost 2 bases and J lost 1; bases outside the gene matches: 1. This CDR3 has 15 amino acids. This CDR3 reads CASSQRDRNTGELFF. The CDR3 DNA is TGCGCCAGCAGCCAACGGGACAGGAACACCGGGGAGCTGTTTTTT.

J is TRBJ2-1 and V is TRBV5-6; D may be TRBD1 or TRBD2 (5 bases each). The germline V gene encodes CDR1 SGHDT and CDR2 YYEEEE. V was trimmed by 1 base and J by 0 bases, leaving 8 bases between them. The CDR3 loop spans 15 amino acids. CDR3 sequence (DNA): TGTGCCAGCAGCTTGTGGGACCGCTCCTACAATGAGCAGTTCTTC. Its translation is CASSLWDRSYNEQFF.

J is TRBJ2-4 and V is TRBV10-3; D might be TRBD2 (5 bases). Germline V gene data show CDR1 as ENHRY and CDR2 as SYGVKD. CDR3 size: 14 residues. The germline V and J ends were trimmed by 4 bases and 8 bases, with 15 bases remaining between them. CDR3 nucleotide sequence: TGTGCCATCAGTGGGGGAGCGACCAGTGACATTCAGTACTTC. Translation gives CAISGGATSDIQYF.

V gene TRBV6-5 combines with J gene TRBJ2-6; unclear D gene. The CDR3 totals 17 residues. The V and J ends lost 2 bases and 0 bases respectively, with 11 bases between them. Germline V CDR1 and CDR2: MNHEY, SVGAGI. The CDR3 loop reads CASSYTPGSSGANVLTF. In DNA form, the CDR3 reads TGTGCCAGCAGTTACACGCCAGGAAGCTCTGGGGCCAACGTCCTGACTTTC.

V gene TRBV6-5 combines with J gene TRBJ2-5; D ambiguous. TRBJ2-7 explains the end of the DNA better; the J call may be wrong. This CDR3 spans 11 amino acids. Per germline, CDR1 MNHEY and CDR2 SVGAGI. CDR3 region: CASTNGYEQYF. In nucleotides, the CDR3 is TGTGCCAGCACCAATGGGTACGAGCAGTACTTC.

This clonotype was seen a handful of times. The chain recombines TRBV7-7 with TRBJ2-2; TRBD1 matches 8 bases. The CDR3 runs to 16 residues. J was trimmed by 0 bases and V by 6 bases; bases with no gene match: 6. CDR1 is SSHAT and CDR2 is FNYEAQ in the germline V gene (reference sequence). CDR3 amino acids: CASSPDRGSNTGELFF. CDR3 in DNA: TGTGCCAGCAGTCCCGACAGGGGATCGAACACCGGGGAGCTGTTTTTT.

In this sample, this clonotype turned up a few times. J is TRBJ1-2 and V is TRBV3-1, with unresolved D. This CDR3 has 12 residues. Trimming pared 0 bases from V and 4 bases from J, leaving 3 bases between. The germline V gene encodes CDR1 LGHDT and CDR2 YNNKEL (reference sequence). The CDR3 DNA is TGTGCCAGCAGCCAAGATGTCTATGGCTACACCTTC. This encodes CASSQDVYGYTF. Together with reference TRBV3-1 and TRBJ1-2, the CDR3 gives the full variable domain: DTAVSQTPKYLVTQMGNDKSIKCEQNLGHDTMYWYKQDSKKFLKIMFSYNNKELIINETVPNRFSPKSPDKAHLNLHINSLELGDSAVYFCASSQDVYGYTFGSGTRLTVV.

The rearrangement links TRBV20-1 to TRBJ2-1; D uncertain. V lost 5 bases to trimming and J lost 4 bases, with 12 bases between them. Germline V CDR1 and CDR2: DFQATT, SNEGSKA (reference sequence). The CDR3 sequence is 13 residues long. The CDR3 coding sequence is TGCAGTGCTGGGGTCAGGCCATACAATGAGCAGTTCTTC. This encodes CSAGVRPYNEQFF.

This clonotype has only a few counts. The chain joins TRBV28 to TRBJ2-1; 7 bases match TRBD2. CDR3 length: 14 residues. V dropped 7 bases and J dropped 7; count of bases not matched to a gene: 10. CDR1 and CDR2 from the germline V gene are MDHEN and SYDVKM. The CDR3 sequence is CASILGGGGNEQFF. The CDR3 DNA is TGTGCCAGCATCCTTGGGGGGGGAGGGAATGAGCAGTTCTTC.

The sample holds one count of this clonotype. The V gene is TRBV7-2, the J gene TRBJ2-5; the D gene is possibly TRBD2 (5 bases). The CDR3 length is 13 residues. CDR1 and CDR2 from the germline V gene are SGHTA and FQGNSA. Trimming took 2 bases from V and 3 from J, leaving 7 bases between them. The CDR3 coding sequence is TGTGCCAGCAGCTTATGGGAGAAAGAGACCCAGTACTTC. This translates into CASSLWEKETQYF.

This clonotype came up a few times. Here the CDR3 DNA reads TGTGCCAGCAGCGTAGCCGGGACAGCCAATGGCTACACCTTC. It encodes CASSVAGTANGYTF. The chain has TRBV9 and TRBJ1-2, with 7 bases that match TRBD1. CDR1 and CDR2 (germline): SGDLS, YYNGEE. There are 14 residues in the CDR3. V lost 0 bases and J lost 6; bases outside the gene matches: 5.

This clonotype was recorded once. The chain joins TRBV7-8 to TRBJ2-4; the D gene is possibly TRBD2 (7 bases). Trimming shortened V by 5 bases and J by 7 bases, and 18 bases separated the two germline ends. Germline V gene data show CDR1 as SGHVS and CDR2 as FQNEAQ. The CDR3 runs 15 residues. The CDR3 coding sequence is TGTGCCAGCAGCCCCGGGGGGCGCGGGCGGAACATTCAGTACTTC. This encodes CASSPGGRGRNIQYF.

V is TRBV10-3 and J is TRBJ2-1; no firm D call. Per the germline V gene, CDR1 is ENHRY and CDR2 is SYGVKD. The V and J ends lost 10 bases and 6 bases respectively, with 22 bases between them. The CDR3 has 15 amino acids. CDR3 in DNA: TGTGCCACCGAAGCTCCCTCGCCGTGGGGCAATGAGCAGTTCTTC. Amino acid sequence: CATEAPSPWGNEQFF.

This chain links TRBV7-3 with TRBJ2-7, with TRBD2 as a possible D gene (6 bases). The CDR3 length is 14 residues. Trimming left V 10 bases short and J 2 bases short, with 18 bases between. Per the germline V gene, CDR1 is SGHTA and CDR2 is FQGTGA. The CDR3 DNA is TGTGCCACCCCCTTGACTAGTTTCGCCTACGAGCAGTACTTC. Translating it yields CATPLTSFAYEQYF.

This clonotype was picked up a small number of times. The chain employs TRBV18 and TRBJ2-3; TRBD2 might be the D (5 bases). The V end lost 8 bases, the J end lost 6 bases, and 24 bases lay between the germline ends. There are 16 residues in the CDR3. CDR1 is KGHSH and CDR2 is LQKENI in the germline V gene. CDR3 in DNA: TGTGCCAGCACCCTCGAGCGGATCTTCCAACAGGATACGCAGTATTTT. This codes for CASTLERIFQQDTQYF.

This chain connects TRBV7-9 to TRBJ2-1, with D unclear. Trimming removed 11 bases from V and 0 bases from J, with 17 bases in between. This CDR3 spans 15 amino acids. Germline values: CDR1 SEHNR, CDR2 FQNEAQ (reference sequence). CDR3 loop: CAGRYDGRSYNEQFF. The CDR3 bases are TGTGCCGGGCGTTACGACGGCCGCTCCTACAATGAGCAGTTCTTC.

CDR3 in DNA: TGCGCCAGCAGCCCACCTACAGGGGTCTATGGCTACACCTTC. Its protein product is CASSPPTGVYGYTF. This chain links TRBV4-1 with TRBJ1-2, with 7 bases fitting TRBD1. V shed 4 bases, J shed 4 bases, and the junction held 6 bases outside the gene matches. The CDR3 is 14 residues long. Germline V gene sequence: CDR1 MGHRA, CDR2 YSYEKL.